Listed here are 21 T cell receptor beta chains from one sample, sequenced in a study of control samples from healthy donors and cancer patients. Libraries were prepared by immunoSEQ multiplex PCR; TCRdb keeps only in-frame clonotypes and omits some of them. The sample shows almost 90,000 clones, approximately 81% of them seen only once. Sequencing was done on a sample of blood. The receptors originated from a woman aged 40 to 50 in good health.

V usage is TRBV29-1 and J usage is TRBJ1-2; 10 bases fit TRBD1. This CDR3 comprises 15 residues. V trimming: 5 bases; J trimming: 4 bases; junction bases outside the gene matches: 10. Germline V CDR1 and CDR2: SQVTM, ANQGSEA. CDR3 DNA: TGCAGCGTTCATCCGCCAGGACAGGGGGGCTATGGCTACACCTTC. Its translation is CSVHPPGQGGYGYTF.

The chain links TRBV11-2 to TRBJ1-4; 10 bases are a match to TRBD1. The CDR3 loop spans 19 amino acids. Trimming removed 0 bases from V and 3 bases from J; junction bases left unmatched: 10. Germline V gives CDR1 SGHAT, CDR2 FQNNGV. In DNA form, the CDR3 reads TGTGCCAGCAGCTTAGATCTTTTGACAGGGGGCAGGGCTAATGAAAAACTGTTTTTT. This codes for CASSLDLLTGGRANEKLFF. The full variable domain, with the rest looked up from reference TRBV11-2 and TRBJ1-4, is EAGVAQSPRYKIIEKRQSVAFWCNPISGHATLYWYQQILGQGPKLLIQFQNNGVVDDSQLPKDRFSAERLKGVDSTLKIQPAKLEDSAVYLCASSLDLLTGGRANEKLFFGSGTQLSVL.

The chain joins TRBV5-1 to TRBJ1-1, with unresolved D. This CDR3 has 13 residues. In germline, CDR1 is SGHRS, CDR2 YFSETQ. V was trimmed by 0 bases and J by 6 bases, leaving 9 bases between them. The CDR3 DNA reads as TGCGCCAGCAGCTTGGCCGGGTTTTCTGAAGCTTTCTTT. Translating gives CASSLAGFSEAFF.

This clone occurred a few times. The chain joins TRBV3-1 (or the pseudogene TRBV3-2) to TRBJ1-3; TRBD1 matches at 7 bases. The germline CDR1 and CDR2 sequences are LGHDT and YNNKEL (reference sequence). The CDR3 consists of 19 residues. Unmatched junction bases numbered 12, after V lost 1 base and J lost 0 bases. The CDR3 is CASSQVTGTELYSGNTIYF. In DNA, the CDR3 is TGTGCCAGCAGCCAAGTGACCGGGACAGAACTCTACTCTGGAAACACCATATATTTT.

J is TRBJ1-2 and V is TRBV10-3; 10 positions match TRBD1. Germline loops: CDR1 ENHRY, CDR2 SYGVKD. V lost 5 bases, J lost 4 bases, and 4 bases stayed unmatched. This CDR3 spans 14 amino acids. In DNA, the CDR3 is TGTGCCATCAGTCCGGGACAGGGGTTCTATGGCTACACCTTC. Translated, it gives CAISPGQGFYGYTF.

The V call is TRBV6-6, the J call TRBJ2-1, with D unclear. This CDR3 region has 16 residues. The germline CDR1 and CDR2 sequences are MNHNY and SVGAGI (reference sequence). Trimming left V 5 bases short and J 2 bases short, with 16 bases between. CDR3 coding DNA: TGTGCCAGCAGTAAAACCCAGGCACCCCCCTACAATGAGCAGTTCTTC. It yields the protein CASSKTQAPPYNEQFF.

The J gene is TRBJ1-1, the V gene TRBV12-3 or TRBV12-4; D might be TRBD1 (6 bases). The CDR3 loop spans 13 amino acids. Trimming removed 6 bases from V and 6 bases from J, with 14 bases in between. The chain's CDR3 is CASRSTGRPEAFF. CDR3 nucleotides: TGTGCCAGCAGATCTACAGGGAGGCCTGAAGCTTTCTTT.

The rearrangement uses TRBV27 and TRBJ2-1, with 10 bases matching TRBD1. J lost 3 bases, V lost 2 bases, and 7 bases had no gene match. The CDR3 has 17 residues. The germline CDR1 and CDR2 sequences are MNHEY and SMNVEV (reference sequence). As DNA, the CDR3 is TGTGCCAGCAGTTTAATGAAAGGGACAGGGGTCTACAATGAGCAGTTCTTC. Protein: CASSLMKGTGVYNEQFF.

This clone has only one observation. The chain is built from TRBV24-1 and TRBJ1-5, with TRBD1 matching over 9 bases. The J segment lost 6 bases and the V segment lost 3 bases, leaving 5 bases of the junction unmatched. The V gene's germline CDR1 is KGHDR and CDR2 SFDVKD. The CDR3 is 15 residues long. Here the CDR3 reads CATSDRGTGRQPQHF. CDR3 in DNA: TGTGCCACCAGTGATCGAGGGACAGGGCGTCAGCCCCAGCATTTT.

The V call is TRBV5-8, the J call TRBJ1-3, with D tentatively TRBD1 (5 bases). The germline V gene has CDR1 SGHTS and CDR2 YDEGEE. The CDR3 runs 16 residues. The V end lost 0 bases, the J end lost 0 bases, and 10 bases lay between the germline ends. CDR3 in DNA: TGTGCCAGCAGCTTGGGACAGCTTCTCTCTGGAAACACCATATATTTT. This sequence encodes CASSLGQLLSGNTIYF.

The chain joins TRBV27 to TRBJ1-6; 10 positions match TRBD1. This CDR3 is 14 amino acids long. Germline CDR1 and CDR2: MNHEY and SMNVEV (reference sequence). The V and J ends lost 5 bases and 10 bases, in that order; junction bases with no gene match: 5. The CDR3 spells CASSRDRGQSPLHF. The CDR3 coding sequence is TGTGCCAGCAGTAGGGACAGGGGACAATCACCCCTCCACTTT.

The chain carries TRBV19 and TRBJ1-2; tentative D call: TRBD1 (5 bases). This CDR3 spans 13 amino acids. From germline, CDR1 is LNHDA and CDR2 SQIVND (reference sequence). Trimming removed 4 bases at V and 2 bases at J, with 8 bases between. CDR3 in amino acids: CASSKDINYGYTF. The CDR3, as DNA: TGTGCCAGTAGTAAGGACATCAACTATGGCTACACCTTC. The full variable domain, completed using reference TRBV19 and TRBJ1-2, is DGGITQSPKYLFRKEGQNVTLSCEQNLNHDAMYWYRQDPGQGLRLIYYSQIVNDFQKGDIAEGYSVSREKKESFPLTVTSAQKNPTAFYLCASSKDINYGYTFGSGTRLTVV.

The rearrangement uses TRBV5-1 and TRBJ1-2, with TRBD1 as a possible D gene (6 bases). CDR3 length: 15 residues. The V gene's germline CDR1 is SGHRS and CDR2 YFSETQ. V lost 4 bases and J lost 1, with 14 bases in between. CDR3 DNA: TGCGCCAGCAGCCCAAGGACAGTGTTTAACTATGGCTACACCTTC. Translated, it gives CASSPRTVFNYGYTF. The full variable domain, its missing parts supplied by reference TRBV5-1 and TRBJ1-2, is KAGVTQTPRYLIKTRGQQVTLSCSPISGHRSVSWYQQTPGQGLQFLFEYFSETQRNKGNFPGRFSGRQFSNSRSEMNVSTLELGDSALYLCASSPRTVFNYGYTFGSGTRLTVV.

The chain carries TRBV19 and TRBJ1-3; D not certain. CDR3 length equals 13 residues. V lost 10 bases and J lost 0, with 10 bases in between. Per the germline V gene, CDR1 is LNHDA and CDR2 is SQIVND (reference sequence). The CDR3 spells CATRLASGNTIYF. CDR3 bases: TGTGCCACTAGACTTGCCTCTGGAAACACCATATATTTT.

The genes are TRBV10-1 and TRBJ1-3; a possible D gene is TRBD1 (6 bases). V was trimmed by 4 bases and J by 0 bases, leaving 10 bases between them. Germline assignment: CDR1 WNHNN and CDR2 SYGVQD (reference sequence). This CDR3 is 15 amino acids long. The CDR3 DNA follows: TGCGCCAGCAGTGCTGGGACAAACTCTGGAAACACCATATATTTT. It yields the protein CASSAGTNSGNTIYF.

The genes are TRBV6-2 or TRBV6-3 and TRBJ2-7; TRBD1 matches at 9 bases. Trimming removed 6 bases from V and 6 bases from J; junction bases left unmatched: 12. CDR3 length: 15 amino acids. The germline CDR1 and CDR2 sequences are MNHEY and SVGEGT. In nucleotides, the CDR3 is TGTGCCAGCAGCAGAACCGGGACAGGGTTGCGCGAGCAGTACTTC. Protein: CASSRTGTGLREQYF.

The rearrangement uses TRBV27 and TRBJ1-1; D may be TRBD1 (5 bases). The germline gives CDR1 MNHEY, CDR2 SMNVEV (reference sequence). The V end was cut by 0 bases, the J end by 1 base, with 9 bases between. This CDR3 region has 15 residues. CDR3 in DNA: TGTGCCAGCAGTTTATCAGGGGTGAAGAACACTGAAGCTTTCTTT. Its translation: CASSLSGVKNTEAFF.

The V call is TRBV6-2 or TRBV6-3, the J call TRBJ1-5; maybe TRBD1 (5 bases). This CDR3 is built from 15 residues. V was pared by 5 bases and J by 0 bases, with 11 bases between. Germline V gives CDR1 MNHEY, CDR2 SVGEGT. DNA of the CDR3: TGTGCCAGCAGTATCTTCACAGGTAGCAATCAGCCCCAGCATTTT. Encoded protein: CASSIFTGSNQPQHF.

CDR3 nucleotide sequence: TGTGCCAGCAGCGAGGGGGCCAATCAGCCCCAGCATTTT. Translation: CASSEGANQPQHF. The V gene is TRBV7-2, the J gene TRBJ1-5; TRBD1 matches at 7 bases. The J segment lost 3 bases and the V segment lost 5 bases, leaving 1 base of the junction unmatched. There are 13 residues in the CDR3. The germline V gene has CDR1 SGHTA and CDR2 FQGNSA.

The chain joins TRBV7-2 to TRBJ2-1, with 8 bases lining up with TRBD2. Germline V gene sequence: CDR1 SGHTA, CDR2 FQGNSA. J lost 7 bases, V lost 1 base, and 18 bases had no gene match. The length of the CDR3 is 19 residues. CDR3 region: CASSLVGRLAGPHGNEQFF. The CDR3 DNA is TGTGCCAGCAGCTTAGTCGGAAGGTTAGCGGGGCCCCACGGAAATGAGCAGTTCTTC.

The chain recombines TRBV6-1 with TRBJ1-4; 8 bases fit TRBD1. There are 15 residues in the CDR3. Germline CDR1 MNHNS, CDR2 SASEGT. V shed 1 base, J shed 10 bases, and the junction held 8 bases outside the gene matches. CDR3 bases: TGTGCCAGCAGTGAAGGGGCAGGGGGCCGGGGAAAACTGTTTTTT. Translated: CASSEGAGGRGKLFF.